Described below is a single T cell receptor (beta chain) sequence and its context. Its antigen is not identified. This sample stems from a study of cytomegalovirus exposure and HLA in healthy donors. Whole-study context: The approximately 120 validation repertoires and the approximately 630 first-cohort repertoires shared a platform, a later analysis reported.

The donors were in the approximately 120-subject validation cohort; that cohort was separate from the roughly 680-subject first cohort. Study conclusions and caveats: The investigators catalogued 164 TCR beta chains as cytomegalovirus-associated.

This CDR3 is 14 amino acids long. The germline V gene encodes CDR1 GTSNPN and CDR2 SVGIG (reference sequence). V dropped 5 bases and J dropped 3; count of bases not matched to a gene: 6. Only in-frame clones appear in the TCRdb table, and some are missing; sequencing was by immunoSEQ multiplex PCR. Of 75,000 to 95,000 clones detected, 95% to 97% appear once; the ten largest clones hold over 0.7%. Sequencing was performed on PBMCs. This sequence was found in a man between 18 and 29 years old in good health and CMV-seronegative. The chain joins TRBV30 to TRBJ1-4, with TRBD1 matching 7 bases. The CDR3: CAWEIGTANEKLFF. CDR3 coding DNA: TGTGCCTGGGAGATCGGGACAGCTAATGAAAAACTGTTTTTT.